Listed below are T cell receptor beta chains from one sample, sequenced in a study of shared clonotypes between healthy human individuals. The table came from immunoSEQ multiplex PCR; TCRdb's copy has only in-frame clones and leaves some out. The table lists about 450,000 clones, about 76% of them singletons. Sequenced material: PBMCs. These receptors were taken from a woman between 35 and 50 years old in good health. Some clones in this sample may be carry-over from other donors' samples. CDR3s include the opening cysteine and the closing phenylalanine or tryptophan. A D gene is named only where the DNA matches it firmly. A clone size is listed for some rows: how often the clone was seen (once, few, many), or a class if it is expanded.

v_call	d_call	j_call	clone_size	cdr3_aa	cdr3_nt
TRBV7-2	TRBD1	TRBJ2-7	NA	CASSHTTGGTYEQYF	TGTGCCAGCAGCCATACGACAGGGGGAACCTACGAGCAGTACTTC
TRBV2	TRBD1	TRBJ1-4	NA	CASSEAPNIRQGAEDEKLFF	TGTGCCAGCAGTGAAGCGCCAAACATCAGACAGGGGGCAGAGGATGAAAAACTGTTTTTT
TRBV10-3	TRBD2	TRBJ2-7	NA	CAISESPSGRAGQYF	TGTGCCATCAGTGAGTCGCCCAGCGGGAGGGCCGGCCAGTACTTC
TRBV9	TRBD1	TRBJ1-4	NA	CASSVDSGQGVAEKLFF	TGTGCCAGCAGCGTAGATTCGGGACAGGGGGTGGCGGAAAAACTGTTTTTT
TRBV7-3	NA	TRBJ1-2	NA	CASSLTAAAEGYTF	TGTGCCAGCAGCTTAACGGCGGCAGCCGAGGGCTACACCTTC
TRBV25-1	NA	TRBJ1-3	NA	CASSEYKLGGSGNTIYF	TGTGCCAGCAGTGAATATAAGCTGGGGGGCTCTGGAAACACCATATATTTT
TRBV15	NA	TRBJ2-1	NA	CATSRDKGSSYNEQFF	TGTGCCACCAGCAGAGATAAGGGGAGCTCCTACAATGAGCAGTTCTTC
TRBV5-1	NA	TRBJ1-1	NA	CASSRPANTEAFF	TGCGCCAGCAGTCGCCCAGCGAACACTGAAGCTTTCTTT
TRBV15	TRBD2	TRBJ2-3	NA	CATSRPTSGADTQYF	TGTGCCACCAGCAGACCTACTAGCGGGGCAGATACGCAGTATTTT
TRBV5-4	NA	TRBJ2-7	many	CASSLGQWKGEQYF	TGTGCCAGCAGCTTGGGGCAATGGAAGGGCGAGCAGTACTTC
TRBV18	TRBD1	TRBJ2-5	NA	CASSPGQGVETQYF	TGTGCCAGCTCACCGGGACAGGGGGTCGAGACCCAGTACTTC
TRBV7-3	NA	TRBJ1-1	once	CASSFRGGKGTEAFF	TGTGCCAGCAGCTTCCGAGGGGGGAAAGGCACTGAAGCTTTCTTT
TRBV5-4	TRBD2	TRBJ2-7	NA	CASRPRLAGGPGEQYF	TGTGCCAGCAGACCCCGACTAGCGGGAGGGCCGGGGGAGCAGTACTTC
TRBV6-1	NA	TRBJ2-7	NA	CASSGRWGAYEQYF	TGTGCCAGCAGTGGTCGGTGGGGAGCCTACGAGCAGTACTTC
TRBV7-8	TRBD2	TRBJ2-1	NA	CASSSRLARNEQFF	TGTGCCAGCAGCTCCCGACTAGCCCGCAATGAGCAGTTCTTC
TRBV29-1	TRBD1	TRBJ2-7	NA	CSESRDRAAYEQYF	TGCAGCGAGAGCCGGGACAGGGCCGCCTACGAGCAGTACTTC
TRBV19	NA	TRBJ2-1	NA	CASSIDRRNEQFF	TGTGCCAGTAGTATAGATCGGAGGAATGAGCAGTTCTTC
TRBV9	NA	TRBJ2-6	NA	CASSAPSGGANVLTF	TGTGCCAGCAGCGCTCCTAGTGGTGGGGCCAACGTCCTGACTTTC
TRBV5-1	NA	TRBJ2-1	NA	CASSLGALPRVEQFF	TGCGCCAGCAGCTTGGGTGCCCTGCCCCGTGTTGAGCAGTTCTTC
TRBV4-1	NA	TRBJ1-5	NA	CASSQTQTVQPQHF	TGCGCCAGCAGCCAAACCCAGACAGTTCAGCCCCAGCATTTT
TRBV9	TRBD2	TRBJ2-3	NA	CASSSARGDYRTDTQYF	TGTGCCAGCAGCTCCGCCCGAGGGGACTACCGCACAGATACGCAGTATTTT
TRBV7-2	TRBD1	TRBJ2-5	NA	CASSSTAGGTGETQYF	TGTGCCAGCAGCTCTACTGCAGGGGGCACAGGAGAGACCCAGTACTTC
TRBV19	NA	TRBJ1-5	few	CARIGQVNQPQHF	TGTGCCAGAATTGGGCAGGTCAATCAGCCCCAGCATTTT
TRBV19	NA	TRBJ1-5	NA	CASSRDNNQPQHF	TGTGCCAGTAGTAGGGACAACAATCAGCCCCAGCATTTT
TRBV15	NA	TRBJ2-7	NA	CATSRDSHPGAEQYF	TGTGCCACCAGCAGAGATTCCCACCCAGGGGCCGAGCAGTACTTC
TRBV6-1	TRBD2	TRBJ2-7	NA	CASTGLAGAYEQYF	TGTGCCAGCACCGGTTTAGCGGGGGCCTACGAGCAGTACTTC
TRBV19	TRBD2	TRBJ2-1	once	CASSMARGSSPGEQFF	TGTGCCAGTAGTATGGCCCGCGGGAGTAGTCCTGGGGAGCAGTTCTTC
TRBV7-2	TRBD1	TRBJ2-1	NA	CASSLKGTGFF	TGTGCCAGCAGCTTAAAAGGGACAGGGTTCTTC
TRBV9	NA	TRBJ2-3	NA	CASSQQRAEDTQYF	TGTGCCAGCAGCCAACAGAGGGCAGAAGATACGCAGTATTTT
TRBV12-5	NA	TRBJ1-5	few	CASGLGGEGQPQHF	TGTGCTAGTGGTTTGGGCGGAGAGGGACAGCCCCAGCATTTT
TRBV2	NA	TRBJ1-1	NA	CASSEAPGRGAFF	TGTGCCAGCAGTGAAGCGCCGGGGCGCGGGGCTTTCTTT
TRBV7-9	NA	TRBJ2-3	NA	CASSSTDRFTDTQYF	TGTGCCAGCAGCTCAACTGACAGGTTCACAGATACGCAGTATTTT
TRBV6-6	NA	TRBJ1-2	NA	CASSYSGGNYGYTF	TGTGCCAGCAGTTACTCAGGAGGGAACTATGGCTACACCTTC
TRBV27	NA	TRBJ2-5	few	CASSINGGTTETQYF	TGTGCCAGCAGCATAAACGGGGGTACTACCGAGACCCAGTACTTC
TRBV4-2	TRBD2	TRBJ2-1	NA	CASSQEPGLAAEQFF	TGTGCCAGCAGCCAAGAACCGGGACTAGCGGCTGAGCAGTTCTTC
TRBV7-3	NA	TRBJ1-2	NA	CASGRGDYGYTF	TGTGCCAGCGGCCGGGGTGACTATGGCTACACCTTC
TRBV11-2	TRBD1	TRBJ1-2	NA	CASTLTGTSVYGYTF	TGTGCCAGCACCCTGACAGGGACCTCGGTCTATGGCTACACCTTC
TRBV30	NA	TRBJ1-1	NA	CAWSVPKSDSMNTEAFF	TGTGCCTGGAGTGTACCCAAATCGGACAGCATGAACACTGAAGCTTTCTTT
TRBV7-9	NA	TRBJ1-3	NA	CASEGVVTGNTIYF	TGTGCCAGTGAGGGGGTAGTAACTGGAAACACCATATATTTT
TRBV28	NA	TRBJ2-7	NA	CASRPPGLTYEQYF	TGTGCCAGCAGGCCACCGGGACTTACCTACGAGCAGTACTTC
TRBV5-1	NA	TRBJ2-2	NA	CASSIDRPNTGELFF	TGCGCCAGCAGCATAGACAGGCCGAACACCGGGGAGCTGTTTTTT
TRBV30	TRBD1	TRBJ1-4	once	CAWRRDSPLEKLFF	TGTGCCTGGAGACGGGACAGCCCCCTTGAAAAACTGTTTTTT
TRBV14	NA	TRBJ1-4	NA	CASSQATSEKLFF	TGTGCCAGCAGCCAAGCGACCTCCGAAAAACTGTTTTTT
TRBV9	TRBD1	TRBJ2-5	NA	CASSVGQGGGETQYF	TGTGCCAGCAGCGTCGGACAGGGAGGAGGAGAGACCCAGTACTTC
TRBV2	TRBD1	TRBJ1-6	NA	CASTGRDRGVNSPLHF	TGTGCCAGCACCGGACGAGACAGGGGTGTTAATTCACCCCTCCACTTT
TRBV10-3	NA	TRBJ1-2	NA	CAIRTGTPQAGYTF	TGTGCCATCAGGACCGGGACACCCCAAGCGGGCTACACCTTC
TRBV18	NA	TRBJ2-1	NA	CASSSSLGSYNEQFF	TGTGCCAGCTCATCTTCCTTGGGCTCCTACAATGAGCAGTTCTTC
TRBV19	NA	TRBJ2-7	once	CASSIGPGQSYEQYF	TGTGCCAGTAGTATAGGGCCCGGACAGTCCTACGAGCAGTACTTC
TRBV7-3	NA	TRBJ2-6	once	CASSLTSGSSGANVLTF	TGTGCCAGCAGCTTAACTTCGGGGAGCTCTGGGGCCAACGTCCTGACTTTC
TRBV11-2	NA	TRBJ1-3	NA	CASSPLGGVGNTIYF	TGTGCCAGCAGCCCGCTTGGGGGGGTTGGAAACACCATATATTTT